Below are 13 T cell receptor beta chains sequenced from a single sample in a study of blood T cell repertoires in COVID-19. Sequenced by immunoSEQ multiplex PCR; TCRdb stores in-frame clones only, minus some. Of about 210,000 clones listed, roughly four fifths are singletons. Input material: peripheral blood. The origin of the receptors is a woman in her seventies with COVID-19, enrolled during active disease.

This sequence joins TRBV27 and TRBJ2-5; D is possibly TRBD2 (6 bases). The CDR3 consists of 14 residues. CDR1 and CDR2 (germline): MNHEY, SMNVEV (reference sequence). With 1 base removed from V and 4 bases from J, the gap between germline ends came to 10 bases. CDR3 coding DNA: TGTGCCAGCAGTTTATGGGGAGCGGGAGAGACCCAGTACTTC. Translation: CASSLWGAGETQYF.

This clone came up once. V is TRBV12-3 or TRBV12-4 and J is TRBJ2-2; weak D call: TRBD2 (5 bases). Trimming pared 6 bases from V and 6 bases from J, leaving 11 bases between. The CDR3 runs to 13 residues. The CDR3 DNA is TGTGCCAGCAGACTAGACCTGGCCGGGGAGCTGTTTTTT. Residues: CASRLDLAGELFF.

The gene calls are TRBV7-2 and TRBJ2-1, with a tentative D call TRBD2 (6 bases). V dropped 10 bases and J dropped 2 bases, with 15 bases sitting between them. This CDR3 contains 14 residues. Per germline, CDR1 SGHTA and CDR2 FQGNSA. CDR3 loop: CATLLAPPYNEQFF. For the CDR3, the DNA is TGTGCCACCCTGCTAGCGCCACCCTACAATGAGCAGTTCTTC.

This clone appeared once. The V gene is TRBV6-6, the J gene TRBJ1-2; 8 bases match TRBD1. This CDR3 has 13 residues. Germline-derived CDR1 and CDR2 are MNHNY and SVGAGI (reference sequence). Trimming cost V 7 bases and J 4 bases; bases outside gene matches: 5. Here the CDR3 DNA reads TGTGCCAGCACCCTAACAGGGGGCTATGGCTACACCTTC. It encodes CASTLTGGYGYTF.

DNA of the CDR3: TGTGCCAGTAGTGTACCCACGGTATTTGCAACGAACACCGGGGAGCTGTTTTTT. Protein: CASSVPTVFATNTGELFF. J is TRBJ2-2 and V is TRBV19; D not certain. From germline, CDR1 is LNHDA and CDR2 SQIVND (reference sequence). The CDR3 consists of 18 residues. Trimming took 5 bases from V and 0 from J, leaving 19 bases between them.

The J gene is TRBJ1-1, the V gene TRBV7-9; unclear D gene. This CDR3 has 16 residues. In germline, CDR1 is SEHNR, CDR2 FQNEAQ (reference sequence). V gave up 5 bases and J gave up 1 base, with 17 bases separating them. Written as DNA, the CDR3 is TGTGCCAGCAGCCCAGGTCGCACCGAGGGGAACACTGAAGCTTTCTTT. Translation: CASSPGRTEGNTEAFF. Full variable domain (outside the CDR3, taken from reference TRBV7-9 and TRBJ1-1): DTGVSQNPRHKITKRGQNVTFRCDPISEHNRLYWYRQTLGQGPEFLTYFQNEAQLEKSRLLSDRFSAERPKGSFSTLEIQRTEQGDSAMYLCASSPGRTEGNTEAFFGQGTRLTVV.

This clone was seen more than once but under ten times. The CDR3 DNA sequence: TGTGCCAGCAGCTCTGAGGCTAGCGGGATAGCCAAAAACATTCAGTACTTC. Amino acid sequence: CASSSEASGIAKNIQYF. The chain uses TRBV7-2 and TRBJ2-4; 9 nucleotides agree with TRBD2. The trim removed 4 bases at V and 0 bases at J, leaving 7 bases unmatched. This CDR3 region has 17 residues. Germline V gene sequence: CDR1 SGHTA, CDR2 FQGNSA.

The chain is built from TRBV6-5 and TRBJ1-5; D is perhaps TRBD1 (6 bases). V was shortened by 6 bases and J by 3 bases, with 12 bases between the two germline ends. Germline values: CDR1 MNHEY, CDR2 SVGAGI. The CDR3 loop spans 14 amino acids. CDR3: CASSITGINQPQHF. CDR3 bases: TGTGCCAGCAGCATCACAGGGATCAATCAGCCCCAGCATTTT.

CDR3 loop: CASTSDRGVGSPLHF. The CDR3, as DNA: TGTGCCAGCACCTCGGACAGGGGAGTCGGTTCACCCCTCCACTTT. This chain links TRBV28 with TRBJ1-6; TRBD1 matches at 9 bases. The germline gives CDR1 MDHEN, CDR2 SYDVKM. The CDR3 runs to 15 residues. J lost 9 bases, V lost 7 bases, and 10 bases had no gene match.

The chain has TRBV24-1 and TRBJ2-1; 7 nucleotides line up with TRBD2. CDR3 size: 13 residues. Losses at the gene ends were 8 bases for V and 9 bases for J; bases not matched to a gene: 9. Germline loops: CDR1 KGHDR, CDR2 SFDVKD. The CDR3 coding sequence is TGTGCCACCACCTCTAGCGGTTCTCGTGAGCAGTTCTTC. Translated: CATTSSGSREQFF.

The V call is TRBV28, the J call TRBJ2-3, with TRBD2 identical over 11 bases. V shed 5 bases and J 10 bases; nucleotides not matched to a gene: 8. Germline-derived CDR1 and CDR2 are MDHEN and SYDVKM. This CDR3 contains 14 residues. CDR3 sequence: CASSQLAGEASQYF. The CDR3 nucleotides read TGTGCCAGCAGTCAACTAGCGGGAGAAGCCTCGCAGTATTTT. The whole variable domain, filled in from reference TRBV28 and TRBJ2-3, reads DVKVTQSSRYLVKRTGEKVFLECVQDMDHENMFWYRQDPGLGLRLIYFSYDVKMKEKGDIPEGYSVSREKKERFSLILESASTNQTSMYLCASSQLAGEASQYFGPGTRLTVL.

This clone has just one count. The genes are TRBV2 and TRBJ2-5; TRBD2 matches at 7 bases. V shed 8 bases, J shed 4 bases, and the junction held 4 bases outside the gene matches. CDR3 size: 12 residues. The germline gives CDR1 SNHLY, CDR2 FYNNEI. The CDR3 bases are TGTGCCAGCCGGGAGGAGGGAGAGACCCAGTACTTC. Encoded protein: CASREEGETQYF.

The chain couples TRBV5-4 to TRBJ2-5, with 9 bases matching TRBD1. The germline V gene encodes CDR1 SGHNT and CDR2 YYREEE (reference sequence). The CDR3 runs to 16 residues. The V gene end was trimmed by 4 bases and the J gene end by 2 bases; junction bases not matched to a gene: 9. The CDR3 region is CASSLGQGNLQETQYF. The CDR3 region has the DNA TGTGCCAGCAGCCTGGGACAGGGAAACTTGCAAGAGACCCAGTACTTC.